Below, 8 T cell receptor beta chains from the same sample are listed, as sequenced in a study of STAT5B mutations in CD4+ large granular lymphocyte leukemia (dated by TCRdb to between 2021 and 2022). Preparation of the library involved the immunoSEQ multiplex PCR assay. TCRdb holds this immuneACCESS table with in-frame rearrangements only. Some clones are missing; in checked studies, unresolved V genes explain under half, and the rest has no known cause. This sample comprises roughly 30,000 clones, around four fifths of them detected only once. The top ten clones comprise approximately 6% of the sample. Sequencing used CD4+ T cells from blood buffy coats. These receptors originate from a human donor in good health.

The chain employs TRBV2 and TRBJ2-1; 10 bases line up with TRBD2. Germline values: CDR1 SNHLY, CDR2 FYNNEI. The ends lost 6 bases at V and 2 bases at J; junction bases unmatched: 4. The CDR3 runs 15 residues. The CDR3 reads CASRVAGGPYNEQFF. CDR3 bases: TGTGCCAGCAGGGTAGCGGGGGGTCCCTACAATGAGCAGTTCTTC.

The rearrangement joins TRBV7-2 to TRBJ2-5; D possibly corresponds to TRBD2 (7 bases). V lost 2 bases to trimming and J lost 5 bases, with 15 bases between them. The CDR3 covers 15 residues. CDR1 SGHTA and CDR2 FQGNSA come from the germline V gene. The CDR3 nucleotides read TGTGCCAGCAGCTTATGGGGCGGGGGCGAGGAGACCCAGTACTTC. The encoded protein is CASSLWGGGEETQYF.

The V and J genes are TRBV19 and TRBJ1-1; D is possibly TRBD1 (6 bases). Trimming pared 7 bases from V and 6 bases from J, leaving 15 bases between. The CDR3 contains 13 residues. Germline CDR1 LNHDA, CDR2 SQIVND (reference sequence). The CDR3: CASTQGLSAEAFF. CDR3 DNA sequence: TGTGCCAGTACTCAGGGGCTGAGCGCTGAAGCTTTCTTT.

The genes are TRBV9 and TRBJ2-1; D remains unclear. Germline V lookup: CDR1 SGDLS, CDR2 YYNGEE. The CDR3 has 14 residues. V dropped 1 base and J dropped 9 bases, with 14 bases sitting between them. The CDR3 is CASSVLEGFGEQFF. The CDR3 DNA reads as TGTGCCAGCAGCGTATTGGAAGGGTTCGGTGAGCAGTTCTTC.

The chain links TRBV7-6 to TRBJ1-6, with a weak D call TRBD1 (5 bases). Germline V gene lookup returns CDR1 SGHVS and CDR2 FNYEAQ. The germline V and J ends were trimmed by 2 bases and 5 bases, with 10 bases remaining between them. CDR3 length: 15 residues. CDR3 DNA sequence: TGTGCCAGCAGCTTATTGGGACGGGATAATTCACCCCTCCACTTT. Its translation: CASSLLGRDNSPLHF.

V gene TRBV7-9 combines with J gene TRBJ2-3; D is possibly TRBD2 (6 bases). Trimming stripped 3 bases from V and 9 bases from J, with 10 bases between. The CDR3 totals 12 residues. Germline CDR1 and CDR2: SEHNR and FQNEAQ (reference sequence). As DNA, the CDR3 is TGTGCCAGCAGCTTCACGGGGGACACGCAGTATTTT. Translating gives CASSFTGDTQYF.

The CDR3 here is CASSIQGNEQFF. CDR3 coding DNA: TGTGCCAGCAGTATACAGGGGAATGAGCAGTTCTTC. The chain joins TRBV6-5 to TRBJ2-1; 7 nucleotides match TRBD1. V trimming: 5 bases; J trimming: 7 bases; junction bases outside the gene matches: 2. This CDR3 is 12 amino acids long. Per germline, CDR1 MNHEY and CDR2 SVGAGI.

The V gene is TRBV19, the J gene TRBJ1-1, with D possibly being TRBD1 (6 bases). The length of the CDR3 is 14 residues. The V end was cut by 7 bases, the J end by 8 bases, with 20 bases between. CDR1 and CDR2 (germline): LNHDA, SQIVND (reference sequence). This chain's CDR3 is CASIWSGENKEAFF. The CDR3, as DNA: TGTGCCAGTATATGGTCAGGGGAAAATAAAGAAGCTTTCTTT.